This T cell receptor beta chain was retrieved from a study of blood T cell repertoires in COVID-19. Study background: Acute and convalescent COVID-19 specimens originated in the United States, Italy and Spain. T cells, B-cell-depleted T cells, or PBMCs supplied cDNA or gDNA.

Original processing methods: Researchers report that nucleated cell counts were estimated from reference gene primer amplification. The table came from immunoSEQ multiplex PCR; TCRdb's copy has only in-frame clones and leaves some out. V, J and clone size derive from that table, while D and trimming were established from the DNA sequence. The table has some 390,000 clones, around 91% seen once. Germline lookup yields CDR1 SNHLY and CDR2 FYNNEI. Trimming stripped 7 bases from V and 5 bases from J, with 17 bases between. The length of the CDR3 is 15 residues. Those enrolled in Seattle joined during active infection and were followed longitudinally afterward.

This receptor was obtained from a woman between 40 and 50 years old with COVID-19, enrolled during active disease. The sequencing input was peripheral blood. The V gene is TRBV2, the J gene TRBJ2-2; possible D gene TRBD2, 6 bases. CDR3 DNA: TGTGCCAGCAACCTTGGGGGGAGACCGACCGGGGAGCTGTTTTTT. Residues: CASNLGGRPTGELFF.